This TCR beta chain emerged from a study of beta chain features in type 1 diabetes. As every portion of the isolated RNA was reverse transcribed, the sequencing read expressed TCRB transcripts. Profiling relied on immunoSEQ multiplex PCR, and the TCRdb table lists in-frame clones only, not all of them. The sample has 360,000 or so clones, around a fifth seen once. General study results and limits: Among patients, naive, central memory and Treg TCRB repertoires appeared more similar than among healthy donors.

A heparinised blood draw that averaged around 100 mL was obtained once from each donor. Each population that was sorted was more than 95% pure. This clone has only a few counts. Its antigen is not known. Sequences were obtained from naive CD4+ T cells from blood. The receptor was derived from a woman aged 18-29 years in good health.

The CDR3 loop reads CASSQESLNYGYTF. The CDR3 DNA reads as TGCGCCAGCAGCCAAGAGTCCCTGAACTATGGCTACACCTTC. This chain uses TRBV4-1 with TRBJ1-2, with D hard to call. Trimming left V 0 bases short and J 2 bases short, with 7 bases between. Germline V gene lookup returns CDR1 MGHRA and CDR2 YSYEKL. There are 14 residues in the CDR3.